The next 20 T cell receptor beta chains were all read from a single sample in a study of OX40 agonist ivuxolimab in advanced cancers. Clones were read by immunoSEQ multiplex PCR, and TCRdb kept only the in-frame ones, dropping some. The table records some 80,000 clones, nearly 90% of them present only once. This material consisted of CD4+ or CD8+ T cells sorted from blood, taken in a trial of the OX40 agonist ivuxolimab. These receptors were obtained from an adult with an advanced solid tumor such as melanoma, head and neck, liver or kidney cancer.

This clone was seen a few times. This chain links TRBV19 with TRBJ1-5, with unresolved D. Germline CDR1 and CDR2: LNHDA and SQIVND (reference sequence). The CDR3 contains 15 residues. Between the trimmed V and J ends, which lost 4 bases and 5 bases, there was a span of 15 bases. CDR3 sequence reads: CASSKDLDGYQPQHF. The DNA for the CDR3 is TGTGCCAGTAGTAAAGATTTGGACGGTTATCAGCCCCAGCATTTT.

This clone was found once. The chain carries TRBV30 and TRBJ2-7; possibly TRBD1 for D (6 bases). Per germline, CDR1 GTSNPN and CDR2 SVGIG (reference sequence). Deletions cut 3 bases from V and 7 bases from J, with 10 bases between. This CDR3 region has 11 residues. The CDR3 bases are TGTGCCTGGAGGGGGGCTTGGGAGCAGTACTTC. Amino acid sequence: CAWRGAWEQYF.

This chain connects TRBV4-1 to TRBJ2-1, with 7 nucleotides matching TRBD2. Germline V CDR1 and CDR2: MGHRA, YSYEKL. The CDR3 contains 19 residues. V lost 0 bases and J lost 10; bases outside the gene matches: 21. CDR3 DNA: TGCGCCAGCAGCCAAGATCCCCTTTTAAGGACTAGATACCCCGGCGAGCAGTTCTTC. This encodes CASSQDPLLRTRYPGEQFF.

This rearrangement joins TRBV5-1 to TRBJ1-2; D possibly corresponds to TRBD1 (5 bases). The germline V and J ends were trimmed by 9 bases and 8 bases, with 23 bases remaining between them. Germline V gene sequence: CDR1 SGHRS, CDR2 YFSETQ. CDR3 length: 14 residues. In DNA form, the CDR3 reads TGCGCCACCTCCCCCGGGACTCCCGAGGGAGGCTACACCTTC. This gives the protein CATSPGTPEGGYTF.

CDR3 region: CATSRDRGYQETQYF. CDR3 DNA sequence: TGTGCCACCAGCAGAGATCGGGGGTACCAAGAGACCCAGTACTTC. The chain combines TRBV15 with TRBJ2-5, with D perhaps TRBD2 (6 bases). The CDR3 spans 15 residues. Germline V gene data show CDR1 as LNHNV and CDR2 as YYDKDF (reference sequence). Trimming took off 0 bases at V and 0 bases at J, with 8 bases between the two ends.

The chain links TRBV7-8 to TRBJ2-4; the D gene is possibly TRBD2 (6 bases). This CDR3 has 12 amino acids. V was trimmed by 8 bases and J by 1 base, leaving 6 bases between them. Per the germline V gene, CDR1 is SGHVS and CDR2 is FQNEAQ. In DNA, the CDR3 is TGTGCCAGCGGAGGGGCCAAAAACATTCAGTACTTC. It translates to CASGGAKNIQYF.

The rearrangement joins TRBV11-2 to TRBJ1-1; 7 positions agree with TRBD1. The V segment lost 4 bases and the J segment 3 bases; nucleotides outside the gene matches: 2. This CDR3 has 13 residues. CDR1 is SGHAT, CDR2 FQNNGV, per germline. CDR3 nucleotides: TGTGCCAGCAGCTGGACAGGCGACACTGAAGCTTTCTTT. Its protein is CASSWTGDTEAFF.

V gene TRBV30 combines with J gene TRBJ1-1; 10 bases fit TRBD1. Germline CDR1 GTSNPN, CDR2 SVGIG (reference sequence). The CDR3 covers 13 residues. V lost 1 base, J lost 7 bases, and 3 bases stayed unmatched. CDR3 in amino acids: CAWSARDRGEAFF. Written as DNA, the CDR3 is TGTGCCTGGAGTGCTCGGGACAGGGGTGAAGCTTTCTTT.

CDR3 DNA sequence: TGTGCCAGCAGTCCCCTAGCGGGAGGCTACAATGAGCAGTTCTTC. Residues: CASSPLAGGYNEQFF. J is TRBJ2-1 and V is TRBV27; 11 nucleotides agree with TRBD2. Trimming removed 5 bases from V and 3 bases from J; junction bases left unmatched: 3. The CDR3 length is 15 residues. The germline V gene encodes CDR1 MNHEY and CDR2 SMNVEV (reference sequence).

J is TRBJ2-1 and V is TRBV18; a possible D gene is TRBD1 (6 bases). Germline CDR1 reads KGHSH; CDR2 reads LQKENI. V shed 5 bases and J shed 1 base, with 15 bases lying between them. This CDR3 has 16 residues. This chain's CDR3 is CASSVDWQGSYNEQFF. The CDR3 nucleotides read TGTGCCAGCTCAGTTGATTGGCAGGGGTCCTACAATGAGCAGTTCTTC.

This chain joins TRBV7-2 and TRBJ2-1; D may correspond to TRBD1 or TRBD2 (6 bases each). There are 13 residues in the CDR3. Germline CDR1 is SGHTA and CDR2 is FQGNSA. Trimming removed 5 bases from V and 7 bases from J, with 12 bases in between. DNA of the CDR3: TGTGCCAGCAGCACCTGGGGGGCTAATGAGCAGTTCTTC. Its translation: CASSTWGANEQFF.

Of note for this clone: Germline and junction disagree at one end, which may indicate a read error. This chain joins TRBV6-5 and TRBJ1-2; D is ambiguous. Germline CDR1 is MNHEY and CDR2 is SVGAGI. The CDR3 has 13 residues. CDR3 DNA sequence: TGTGCCATCAGTGAAAGATGGGACTATGGCTACACCTTC. Translated: CAISERWDYGYTF.

J is TRBJ1-1 and V is TRBV10-2, with D possibly matching TRBD1 (5 bases). Trimming took off 3 bases at V and 0 bases at J, with 17 bases between the two ends. Germline CDR1 and CDR2: WSHSY and SAAADI. The CDR3 runs to 17 residues. The CDR3 nucleotides are TGCGCCAGCAGTGATTTGTCCGTCGGGACCATGAACACTGAAGCTTTCTTT. The encoded protein is CASSDLSVGTMNTEAFF.

The chain combines TRBV30 with TRBJ2-5; TRBD1 matches at 10 bases. With V trimmed by 7 bases and J by 1 base, 3 bases remained unmatched. This CDR3 spans 13 amino acids. Per the germline V gene, CDR1 is GTSNPN and CDR2 is SVGIG (reference sequence). Here the CDR3 reads CASDRGAQETQYF. The CDR3 DNA is TGTGCCTCGGACAGGGGGGCCCAAGAGACCCAGTACTTC.

The chain employs TRBV7-2 and TRBJ1-5; 7 nucleotides align to TRBD1. Germline CDR1 and CDR2: SGHTA and FQGNSA. V was clipped by 7 bases and J by 4 bases; unmatched bases: 4. This CDR3 has 13 amino acids. Here the CDR3 DNA reads TGTGCCAGCAACCAGGGGGGGAATCAGCCCCAGCATTTT. Translation gives CASNQGGNQPQHF.

The J gene is TRBJ2-1, the V gene TRBV5-1; 10 bases map to TRBD2. The V gene's germline CDR1 is SGHRS and CDR2 YFSETQ. The CDR3 extends over 15 amino acids. The CDR3 protein is CVTRTGTSAYNEQFF. The CDR3 nucleotides read TGCGTTACACGGACGGGGACTAGCGCCTACAATGAGCAGTTCTTC.

The chain combines TRBV9 with TRBJ1-2, with D perhaps matching TRBD1 (6 bases). This CDR3 has 15 residues. V was trimmed by 0 bases and J by 4 bases, leaving 13 bases between them. Looked up from germline, CDR1 is SGDLS and CDR2 is YYNGEE. The CDR3 nucleotides are TGTGCCAGCAGCGTAGCCCCAGGGGCCCCCTATGGCTACACCTTC. Its translation: CASSVAPGAPYGYTF. Looking up the rest from reference TRBV9 and TRBJ1-2 gives the full variable domain: DSGVTQTPKHLITATGQRVTLRCSPRSGDLSVYWYQQSLDQGLQFLIQYYNGEERAKGNILERFSAQQFPDLHSELNLSSLELGDSALYFCASSVAPGAPYGYTFGSGTRLTVV.

The V and J genes are TRBV18 and TRBJ1-1, with D possibly being TRBD1 (5 bases). There are 14 residues in the CDR3. V lost 6 bases, J lost 5 bases, and 16 bases lay in between. CDR1 is KGHSH and CDR2 is LQKENI in the germline V gene. For the CDR3, the DNA is TGTGCCAGCTCCCAGGGTCCGGGAGAGACTGAAGCTTTCTTT. Translation gives CASSQGPGETEAFF.

The chain joins TRBV19 to TRBJ1-1; D remains ambiguous. Between the trimmed V and J ends, which lost 5 bases and 6 bases, there was a span of 7 bases. In germline, CDR1 is LNHDA, CDR2 SQIVND (reference sequence). The CDR3 consists of 11 residues. The CDR3 spells CASSSRAEAFF. In DNA form, the CDR3 reads TGTGCCAGTAGTTCGCGCGCTGAAGCTTTCTTT.

The rearrangement uses TRBV15 and TRBJ1-2; 8 positions match TRBD1. The trim removed 0 bases at V and 8 bases at J, leaving 5 bases unmatched. Germline V lookup: CDR1 LNHNV, CDR2 YYDKDF (reference sequence). This CDR3 has 14 amino acids. The DNA of the CDR3 is TGTGCCACCAGCAGAGATGCCCACAGGGGGGGCTACACCTTC. Protein sequence: CATSRDAHRGGYTF.